A single sample is the source of the 3 T cell receptor beta chains below, sequenced in a study of T cells in Graves' hyperthyroidism and ophthalmopathy. Amplification of TCR beta CDR3 regions used RNA as the template. First-round RT-PCR targeting the TCR CDR3 was performed with the HTBI primer set. TCRdb fed the multiplex PCR reads into MiXCR, producing one record per CDR3 protein. Of a few hundred thousand distinct CDR3 sequences listed, around 16% are singletons. The specimen was blood. These receptors all come from a woman aged 40 to 50 with Graves' ophthalmopathy.

V usage is TRBV6-1 and J usage is TRBJ2-3; a weak D match, TRBD1 (6 bases). Per the germline V gene, CDR1 is MNHNS and CDR2 is SASEGT. This CDR3 has 17 residues. V lost 6 bases and J 4 bases, leaving 23 bases between the germline ends. The CDR3 here is CASSLAGVGTGADTQYF. In DNA form, the CDR3 reads TGTGCCAGCAGCCTCGCAGGGGTCGGCACCGGCGCAGATACGCAGTATTTT.

The table lists this clonotype with many counts. This chain joins TRBV28 and TRBJ2-7; the match to TRBD2 covers 12 bases. The V gene's germline CDR1 is MDHEN and CDR2 SYDVKM. J was trimmed by 0 bases and V by 7 bases; bases with no gene match: 10. This CDR3 is built from 17 residues. The CDR3 region has the DNA TGTGCCAGCACCCGACTAGCGGGAGCCAGGAGCTCCTACGAGCAGTACTTC. The encoded protein is CASTRLAGARSSYEQYF.

This clonotype has at least ten counts. The chain uses TRBV7-2 and TRBJ2-5; 10 nucleotides match TRBD2. Per germline, CDR1 SGHTA and CDR2 FQGNSA. The CDR3 sequence is 16 residues long. V lost 4 bases, J lost 1 base, and 6 bases stayed unmatched. CDR3 protein: CASSYRSSGSQETQYF. CDR3 coding DNA: TGTGCCAGCAGCTACAGGTCTAGCGGGAGCCAAGAGACCCAGTACTTC.